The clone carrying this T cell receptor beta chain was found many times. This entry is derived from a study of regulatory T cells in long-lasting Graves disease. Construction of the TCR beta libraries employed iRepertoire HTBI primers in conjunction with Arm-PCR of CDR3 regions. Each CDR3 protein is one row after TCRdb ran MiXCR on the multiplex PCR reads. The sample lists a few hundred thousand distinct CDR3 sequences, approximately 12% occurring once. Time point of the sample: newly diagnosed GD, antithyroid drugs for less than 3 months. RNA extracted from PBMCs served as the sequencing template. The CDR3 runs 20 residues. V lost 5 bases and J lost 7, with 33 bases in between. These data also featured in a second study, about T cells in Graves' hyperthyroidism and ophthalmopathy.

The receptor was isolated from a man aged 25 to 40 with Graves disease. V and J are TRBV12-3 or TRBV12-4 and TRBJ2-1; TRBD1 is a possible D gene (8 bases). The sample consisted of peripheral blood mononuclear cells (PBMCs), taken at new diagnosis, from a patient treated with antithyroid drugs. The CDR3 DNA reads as TGTGCCAGCAGTACCAACAACTTCCTCCGGACAGGGAGGGGTAGGAATGAGCAGTTCTTC. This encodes CASSTNNFLRTGRGRNEQFF.